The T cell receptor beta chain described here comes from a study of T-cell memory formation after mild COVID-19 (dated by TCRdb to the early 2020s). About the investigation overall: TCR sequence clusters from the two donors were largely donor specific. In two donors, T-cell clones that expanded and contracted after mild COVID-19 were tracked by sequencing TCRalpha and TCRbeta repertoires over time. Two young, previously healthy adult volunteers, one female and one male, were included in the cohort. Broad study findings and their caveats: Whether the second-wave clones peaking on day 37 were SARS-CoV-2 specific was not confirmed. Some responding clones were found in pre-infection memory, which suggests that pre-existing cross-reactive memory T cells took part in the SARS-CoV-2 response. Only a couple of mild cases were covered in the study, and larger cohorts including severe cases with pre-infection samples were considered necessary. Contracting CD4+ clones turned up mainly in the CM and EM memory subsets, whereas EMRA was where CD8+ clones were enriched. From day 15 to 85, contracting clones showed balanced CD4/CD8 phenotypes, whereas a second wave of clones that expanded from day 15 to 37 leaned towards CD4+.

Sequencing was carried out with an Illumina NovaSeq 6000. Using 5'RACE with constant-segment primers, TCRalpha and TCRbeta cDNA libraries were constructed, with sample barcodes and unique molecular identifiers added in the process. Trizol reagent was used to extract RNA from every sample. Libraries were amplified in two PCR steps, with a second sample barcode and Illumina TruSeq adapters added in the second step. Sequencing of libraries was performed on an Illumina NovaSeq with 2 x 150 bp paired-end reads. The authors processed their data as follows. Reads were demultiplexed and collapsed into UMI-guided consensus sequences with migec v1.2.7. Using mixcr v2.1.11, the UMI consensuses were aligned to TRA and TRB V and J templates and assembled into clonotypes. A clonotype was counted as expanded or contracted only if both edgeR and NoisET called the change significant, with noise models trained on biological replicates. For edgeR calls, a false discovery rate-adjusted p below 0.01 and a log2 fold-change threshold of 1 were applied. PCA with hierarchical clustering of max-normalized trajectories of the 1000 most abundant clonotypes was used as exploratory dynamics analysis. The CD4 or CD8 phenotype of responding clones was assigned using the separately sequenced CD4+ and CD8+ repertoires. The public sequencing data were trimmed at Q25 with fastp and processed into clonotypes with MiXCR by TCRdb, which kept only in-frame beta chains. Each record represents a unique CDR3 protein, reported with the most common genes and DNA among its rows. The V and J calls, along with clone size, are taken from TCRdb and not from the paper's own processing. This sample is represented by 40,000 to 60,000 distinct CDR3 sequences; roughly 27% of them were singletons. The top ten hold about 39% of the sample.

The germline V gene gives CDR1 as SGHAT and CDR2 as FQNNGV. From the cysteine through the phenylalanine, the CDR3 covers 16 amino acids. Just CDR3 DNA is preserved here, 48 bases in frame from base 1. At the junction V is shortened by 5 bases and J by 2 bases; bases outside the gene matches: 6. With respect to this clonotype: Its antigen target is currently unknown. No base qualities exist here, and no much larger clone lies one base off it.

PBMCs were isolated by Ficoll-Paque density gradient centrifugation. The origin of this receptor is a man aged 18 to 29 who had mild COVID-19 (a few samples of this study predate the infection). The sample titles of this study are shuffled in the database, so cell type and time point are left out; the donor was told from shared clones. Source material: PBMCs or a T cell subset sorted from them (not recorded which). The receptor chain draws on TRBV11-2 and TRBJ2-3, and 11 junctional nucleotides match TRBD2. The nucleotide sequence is TGTGCCAGCAGCCCCGGGACTAGCGGCCACACAGATACGCAGTATTTT. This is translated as CASSPGTSGHTDTQYF. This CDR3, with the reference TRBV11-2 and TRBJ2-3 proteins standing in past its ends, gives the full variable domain EAGVAQSPRYKIIEKRQSVAFWCNPISGHATLYWYQQILGQGPKLLIQFQNNGVVDDSQLPKDRFSAERLKGVDSTLKIQPAKLEDSAVYLCASSPGTSGHTDTQYFGPGTRLTVL.